This T cell receptor (beta chain) was retrieved from a study of cytomegalovirus exposure and HLA in healthy donors. Study-level information: The 500 to 850 first-cohort repertoires and the 120 or so validation repertoires shared the same platform, a later analysis reported. The study, taken as a whole, reports: TCR sequences were mostly rare, though some public TCRs occurred in many donors.

The CDR3 covers 14 residues. CDR1 SGDLS and CDR2 YYNGEE come from the germline V gene. V gave up 2 bases and J gave up 8 bases; unmatched junction bases: 9. Profiled with immunoSEQ multiplex PCR; TCRdb holds only in-frame clones, not every one. The sample has about 120,000 clones, approximately 87% seen once. Comments on this clone: Its antigen is unidentified.

The chain recombines TRBV9 with TRBJ1-2, with 7 bases that match TRBD1. The TCR originated in a woman in her 30s in good health and CMV-seronegative. The sequenced material came from PBMCs. The CDR3, as DNA: TGTGCCAGCAGCGTGCCCCCGACAGGGAACGGCTACACCTTC. This sequence encodes CASSVPPTGNGYTF.